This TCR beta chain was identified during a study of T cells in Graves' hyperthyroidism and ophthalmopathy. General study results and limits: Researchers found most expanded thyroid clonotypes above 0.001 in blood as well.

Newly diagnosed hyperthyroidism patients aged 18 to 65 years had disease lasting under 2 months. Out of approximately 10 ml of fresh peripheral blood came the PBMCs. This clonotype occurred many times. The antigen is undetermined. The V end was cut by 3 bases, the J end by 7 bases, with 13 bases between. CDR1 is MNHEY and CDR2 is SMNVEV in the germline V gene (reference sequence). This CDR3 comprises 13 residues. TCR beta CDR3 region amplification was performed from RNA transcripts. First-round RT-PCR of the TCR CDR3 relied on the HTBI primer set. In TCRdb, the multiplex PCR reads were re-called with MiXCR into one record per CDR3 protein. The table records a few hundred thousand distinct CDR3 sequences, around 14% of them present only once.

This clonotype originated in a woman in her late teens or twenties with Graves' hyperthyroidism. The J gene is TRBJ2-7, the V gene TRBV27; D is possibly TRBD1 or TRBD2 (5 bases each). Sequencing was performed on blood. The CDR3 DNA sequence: TGTGCCAGCAGTTTTGGGACCGGTCGGGAGCAGTACTTC. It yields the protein CASSFGTGREQYF.